This entry is about one T cell receptor beta chain. There is no known antigen for this receptor. Base-call qualities are not available, and no considerably larger clone is one nucleotide away. To be selected, patients needed enough residual fresh-frozen tumor tissue and more than two years of available survival data. Although molecular status otherwise differed among the glioblastoma patients, no patient had an isocitrate dehydrogenase mutation. PBMC were collected before vaccination, two weeks after the third vaccination, and at tumor progression if progression occurred. The Qiagen DNeasy Blood extraction Kit was used for extraction of genomic DNA. This sample was included in a study of glioma-infiltrating T cells after dendritic cell vaccination (dated by TCRdb to about 2016). Notes on the research overall: A cohort of roughly 15 glioblastoma patients from Phase I and II dendritic cell vaccination trials was included, of whom 9 were newly diagnosed and 6 had recurrent disease. Tumor-infiltrating lymphocyte content was quantified and tumor and blood repertoires were compared in dendritic cell-vaccinated glioblastoma patients by deep sequencing of TCR beta CDR3 regions. Survival after dendritic cell vaccination was correlated with TCR sequencing metrics such as TIL content and the overlap between tumor and blood repertoires. Patients received three intradermal dendritic cell vaccine injections at biweekly intervals in the arm below the axilla. Autologous tumor lysate-pulsed dendritic cell vaccination was administered to the patients between about 2002 and 2013. The vaccine was prepared from monocyte-derived dendritic cells that were cultured for seven days with IL-4 and GM-CSF and then pulsed overnight with autologous tumor lysate.

The investigation overall reported the following: The cohort was small and heterogeneous, and full blood and tumor sets were available for few patients, with initial-recurrent tumor pairs available for even fewer patients. No direct relationship between TCR clonality and survival was found, suggesting that a diverse polyclonal response may matter. The TCR overlap response model with three groups was called speculative and said to need prospective validation. Higher estimated pretreatment TIL content predicted longer time to progression and overall survival after dendritic cell vaccination.

The CDR3, from cysteine to phenylalanine, totals 19 residues. CDR3 DNA only is kept here, 57 bases in frame from base 1. Using the immunoSEQ assay, TCRB CDR3 regions were amplified from approximately 1.9 micrograms of genomic DNA, or from all available DNA when less than that was on hand. Multiplex PCR used 60 forward primers for TCR V beta segments and 13 reverse primers for J beta segments. Synthetic control templates were spiked into each sample at limiting dilution to estimate reads per starting template. The Illumina HiSeq System generated sequencing reads of 87 bp. Under the source paper's analysis protocol: PCR and sequencing errors were removed by a nearest neighbor algorithm that merged closely related sequences. TCR overlap was defined as the percentage of unique tumor TCR beta sequences that were also present in the same patient's peripheral blood. TCRdb mirrors the immuneACCESS table, restricted to in-frame sequences. Some clones are absent from its copies; in checked studies, under half trace to an unresolved V gene, and the reason for the others is unknown. That table furnishes V, J and clone size, whereas the DNA furnished D and trimming. This sample comprises under 100,000 clones, more than 70% of them detected only once. The biggest ten clones account for less than 3% of the sample.

The receptor was isolated from a human donor with glioblastoma. This specimen was blood, taken before dendritic cell vaccination. The sequence links TRBV12-2 to TRBJ1-4; whether TRBD1, the table's D call, matches the DNA was not checked. TRBV12-2 represents a pseudogene. The nucleotide sequence is TGTGCAAGTCGCTTAGCCCGACAGGGGTGGTTCTTGACTAATGAAAAACTGTTTTTT. The translation is CASRLARQGWFLTNEKLFF.